These 30 T cell receptor beta chains came from one sample sequenced in a study of CD8 T cells in Susac syndrome. An amount of RNA that ranged from about 0.45 to 1 ug was reverse transcribed with random hexamers. One entry per CDR3 protein results from TCRdb running MiXCR on the immunoSEQ multiplex PCR reads. The table includes around 270,000 distinct CDR3 sequences, 89% detected once. The sequenced sample consisted of CD8+ T cells from PBMCs. The receptors were sampled from a human donor with multiple sclerosis.

This chain uses TRBV2 with TRBJ2-1; tentatively, D is TRBD1 (5 bases). Germline CDR1 and CDR2: SNHLY and FYNNEI. With 3 bases removed from V and 7 bases from J, the gap between germline ends came to 13 bases. This CDR3 comprises 14 residues. As DNA, the CDR3 is TGTGCCAGCAGTGACCCCAGGGTAGATAATGAGCAGTTCTTC. Protein: CASSDPRVDNEQFF. Based on the CDR3 plus reference TRBV2 and TRBJ2-1, the full variable domain is EPEVTQTPSHQVTQMGQEVILRCVPISNHLYFYWYRQILGQKVEFLVSFYNNEISEKSEIFDDQFSVERPDGSNFTLKIRSTKLEDSAMYFCASSDPRVDNEQFFGPGTRLTVL.

This rearrangement joins TRBV2 to TRBJ1-5; TRBD1 aligns across 7 bases. The CDR3 length is 16 residues. V dropped 7 bases and J dropped 3; count of bases not matched to a gene: 12. Germline lookup yields CDR1 SNHLY and CDR2 FYNNEI. The CDR3 reads CASKFRGTATNQPQHF. The CDR3 nucleotides are TGTGCCAGCAAATTCAGGGGGACAGCCACCAATCAGCCCCAGCATTTT. The entire variable domain, with the rest obtained from reference TRBV2 and TRBJ1-5, is as follows: EPEVTQTPSHQVTQMGQEVILRCVPISNHLYFYWYRQILGQKVEFLVSFYNNEISEKSEIFDDQFSVERPDGSNFTLKIRSTKLEDSAMYFCASKFRGTATNQPQHFGDGTRLSIL.

The chain recombines TRBV11-2 with TRBJ2-1, with D tentatively TRBD2 (6 bases). Between the trimmed V and J ends, which lost 4 bases and 8 bases, there was a span of 12 bases. In germline, CDR1 is SGHAT, CDR2 FQNNGV. The CDR3 is 13 residues long. The CDR3 nucleotides read TGTGCCAGCAGCTGGAGGGACCTGCATGAGCAGTTCTTC. It is translated as CASSWRDLHEQFF. The full variable domain, rest sourced from reference TRBV11-2 and TRBJ2-1, is EAGVAQSPRYKIIEKRQSVAFWCNPISGHATLYWYQQILGQGPKLLIQFQNNGVVDDSQLPKDRFSAERLKGVDSTLKIQPAKLEDSAVYLCASSWRDLHEQFFGPGTRLTVL.

The chain joins TRBV5-1 to TRBJ2-7, with TRBD1 identical over 10 bases. Germline trimming cut 7 bases from V and 0 bases from J; bases unmatched to any gene: 25. This CDR3 is built from 21 residues. Germline CDR1 SGHRS, CDR2 YFSETQ. The chain's CDR3 is CASPLLARDRGLQRDSYEQYF. CDR3 DNA: TGCGCCAGCCCTCTTCTCGCCCGGGACAGGGGTTTACAGCGAGACTCCTACGAGCAGTACTTC.

V usage is TRBV2 and J usage is TRBJ2-2; TRBD1 matches at 7 bases. Germline CDR1 and CDR2: SNHLY and FYNNEI. The CDR3 spans 20 residues. J lost 5 bases, V lost 2 bases, and 20 bases had no gene match. The CDR3 DNA is TGTGCCAGCAGTGAAATACCGGGACAGTCTGTCCCAATGCCAACCGGGGAGCTGTTTTTT. Amino acid sequence: CASSEIPGQSVPMPTGELFF.

V is TRBV11-2 and J is TRBJ2-3; D is ambiguous. CDR1 SGHAT and CDR2 FQNNGV come from the germline V gene. The CDR3 covers 13 residues. The V gene lost 5 bases and the J gene lost 3 bases, with 9 bases spanning the gap. CDR3 coding DNA: TGTGCCAGCAGCATCGGTTGGACAGATACGCAGTATTTT. It encodes CASSIGWTDTQYF.

The chain employs TRBV5-4 and TRBJ2-3; D is undetermined. Trimming cost V 0 bases and J 8 bases, with 10 bases left between them. CDR3 length: 13 amino acids. Looked up from germline, CDR1 is SGHNT and CDR2 is YYREEE (reference sequence). The CDR3 nucleotides read TGTGCCAGCAGCTTGGAACTGGAGCGTACGCAGTATTTT. Its protein is CASSLELERTQYF.

DNA of the CDR3: TGTGCCAGCAGTTTTGTTGGCCCGGACGAGCAGTACTTC. Protein sequence: CASSFVGPDEQYF. The rearrangement joins TRBV27 to TRBJ2-7; no clear D. V was shortened by 3 bases and J by 5 bases, with 11 bases between the two germline ends. The CDR3 length is 13 residues. Germline CDR1 and CDR2: MNHEY and SMNVEV (reference sequence).

The chain is built from TRBV16 and TRBJ2-7, with D maybe TRBD1 (7 bases). Trimming took 1 base from V and 7 from J, leaving 20 bases between them. The CDR3 is 16 amino acids. CDR1 KGHSY and CDR2 FQNENV come from the germline V gene. The chain's CDR3 is CASSQYRGSGAGEQYF. CDR3 nucleotides: TGTGCCAGCAGCCAATACAGGGGCAGTGGTGCGGGAGAGCAGTACTTC. Variable domain in full (rest from reference TRBV16 and TRBJ2-7): GEEVAQTPKHLVRGEGQKAKLYCAPIKGHSYVFWYQQVLKNEFKFLISFQNENVFDETGMPKERFSAKCLPNSPCSLEIQATKLEDSAVYFCASSQYRGSGAGEQYFGPGTRLTVT.

The chain couples TRBV27 to TRBJ1-1; a possible D gene is TRBD1 (6 bases). The V and J ends lost 6 bases and 10 bases respectively, with 15 bases between them. The CDR3 runs 12 residues. Germline-derived CDR1 and CDR2 are MNHEY and SMNVEV (reference sequence). The CDR3 nucleotides read TGTGCCAGCAGCCCAAGGGGGGGAGTAGCTTTCTTT. This translates into CASSPRGGVAFF.

The gene calls are TRBV5-8 and TRBJ2-1; possibly TRBD1 for D (7 bases). The germline gives CDR1 SGHTS, CDR2 YDEGEE. The CDR3 spans 14 residues. Trimming shortened V by 0 bases and J by 8 bases, and 12 bases separated the two germline ends. DNA of the CDR3: TGTGCCAGCAGCTTGGGAGGAGGGGGCGATGAGCAGTTCTTC. Protein product: CASSLGGGGDEQFF. Together with reference TRBV5-8 and TRBJ2-1, the CDR3 gives the full variable domain: EAGVTQSPTHLIKTRGQQATLRCSPISGHTSVYWYQQALGLGLQFLLWYDEGEERNRGNFPPRFSGRQFPNYSSELNVNALELEDSALYLCASSLGGGGDEQFFGPGTRLTVL.

The chain carries TRBV7-9 and TRBJ2-7; D gene ambiguous. The CDR3 sequence is 14 residues long. The ends were cut back, 1 base at V and 2 bases at J, with 9 bases in the middle. CDR1 and CDR2 (germline): SEHNR, FQNEAQ (reference sequence). The CDR3: CASSLVATTYEQYF. DNA of the CDR3: TGTGCCAGCAGCTTAGTCGCGACGACCTACGAGCAGTACTTC.

This clonotype came up once. The J gene is TRBJ1-6, the V gene TRBV18; D ambiguous. CDR1 KGHSH and CDR2 LQKENI come from the germline V gene. Trimming took off 6 bases at V and 2 bases at J, with 14 bases between the two ends. The CDR3 extends over 16 amino acids. The CDR3 bases are TGTGCCAGCTCCCCCCTCAGAGTCGCCTATAATTCACCCCTCCACTTT. Its translation: CASSPLRVAYNSPLHF.

The chain links TRBV7-2 to TRBJ2-6; D ambiguous. The CDR3 totals 15 residues. Germline V lookup: CDR1 SGHTA, CDR2 FQGNSA. With 1 base removed from V and 4 bases from J, the gap between germline ends came to 8 bases. CDR3: CASSLVQNGANVLTF. The CDR3 DNA reads as TGTGCCAGCAGCTTAGTCCAGAACGGGGCCAACGTCCTGACTTTC. Combining the CDR3 with reference TRBV7-2 and TRBJ2-6 gives the whole variable domain GAGVSQSPSNKVTEKGKDVELRCDPISGHTALYWYRQSLGQGLEFLIYFQGNSAPDKSGLPSDRFSAERTGGSVSTLTIQRTQQEDSAVYLCASSLVQNGANVLTFGAGSRLTVL.

This chain links TRBV6-1 with TRBJ2-3; TRBD2 aligns across 13 bases. The V and J ends lost 1 base and 6 bases, in that order; junction bases with no gene match: 4. From germline, CDR1 is MNHNS and CDR2 SASEGT. The CDR3 consists of 16 residues. CDR3 protein: CASSEGLAGGVDTQYF. The CDR3 DNA reads as TGTGCCAGCAGTGAAGGACTAGCGGGGGGAGTTGATACGCAGTATTTT.

Here the CDR3 DNA reads TGTGCCAGCAGCGCGAAGACATTGCGAACTGAAGCTTTCTTT. This translates into CASSAKTLRTEAFF. The rearrangement joins TRBV7-2 to TRBJ1-1; D gene unclear. V lost 5 bases and J 5 bases, leaving 15 bases between the germline ends. Germline lookup yields CDR1 SGHTA and CDR2 FQGNSA. There are 14 residues in the CDR3. The variable domain in full, with the rest retrieved from reference TRBV7-2 and TRBJ1-1, is GAGVSQSPSNKVTEKGKDVELRCDPISGHTALYWYRQSLGQGLEFLIYFQGNSAPDKSGLPSDRFSAERTGGSVSTLTIQRTQQEDSAVYLCASSAKTLRTEAFFGQGTRLTVV.

V is TRBV11-2 and J is TRBJ2-7; weak D call: TRBD1 (6 bases). Trimming took 10 bases from V and 3 from J, leaving 16 bases between them. The CDR3 is made up of 13 amino acids. In germline, CDR1 is SGHAT, CDR2 FQNNGV. Written as DNA, the CDR3 is TGTGCCACGTCCGGGACATTGGTCTACGAGCAGTACTTC. Its translation: CATSGTLVYEQYF.

V is TRBV4-3 and J is TRBJ2-7; maybe TRBD2 (6 bases). The CDR3 is made up of 14 amino acids. Germline values: CDR1 LGHNA, CDR2 YSLEER. Trimming took off 4 bases at V and 6 bases at J, with 16 bases between the two ends. Here the CDR3 reads CASSPVGGGSEQYF. CDR3 coding DNA: TGCGCCAGCAGCCCTGTGGGGGGAGGCTCCGAGCAGTACTTC.

This clonotype was found a few times. The chain has TRBV20-1 and TRBJ2-1, with TRBD2 matching over 13 bases. V lost 6 bases, J lost 8 bases, and 4 bases stayed unmatched. This CDR3 is 13 amino acids long. CDR1 is DFQATT and CDR2 is SNEGSKA in the germline V gene (reference sequence). The CDR3, as DNA: TGCAGTGCGCGGACTAGCGGGGGTTATGAGCAGTTCTTC. Translated: CSARTSGGYEQFF.

The V and J genes are TRBV24-1 and TRBJ2-1, with D perhaps matching TRBD1 (5 bases). With 3 bases removed from V and 0 bases from J, the gap between germline ends came to 14 bases. Looked up from germline, CDR1 is KGHDR and CDR2 is SFDVKD. There are 17 residues in the CDR3. CDR3 sequence: CATSDPGYSGSYNEQFF. CDR3 nucleotides: TGTGCCACCAGTGATCCAGGGTATTCGGGCTCCTACAATGAGCAGTTCTTC.

The chain links TRBV9 to TRBJ2-3, with D perhaps TRBD1 (6 bases). The germline V gene encodes CDR1 SGDLS and CDR2 YYNGEE. CDR3 length: 15 residues. V gave up 5 bases and J gave up 1 base, with 14 bases separating them. This chain's CDR3 is CASRKQGFGTDTQYF. Written as DNA, the CDR3 is TGTGCCAGCAGGAAGCAGGGGTTCGGCACAGATACGCAGTATTTT.

This chain uses TRBV7-9 with TRBJ1-1; 8 bases are a match to TRBD1. The germline V gene encodes CDR1 SEHNR and CDR2 FQNEAQ (reference sequence). The CDR3 consists of 15 residues. Trimming cost V 0 bases and J 5 bases; bases outside gene matches: 5. CDR3 amino acids: CASSLAQGAVTEAFF. The CDR3 DNA reads TGTGCCAGCAGCTTAGCTCAGGGGGCTGTAACTGAAGCTTTCTTT.

The chain is built from TRBV7-2 and TRBJ2-5; D might be TRBD1 (5 bases). The CDR3 runs to 15 residues. CDR1 SGHTA and CDR2 FQGNSA come from the germline V gene. Trimming removed 1 base from V and 6 bases from J, with 15 bases in between. The CDR3 region has the DNA TGTGCCAGCAGCTTAGTGGGCGACAGCACCCAGACCCAGTACTTC. This encodes CASSLVGDSTQTQYF.

This rearrangement joins TRBV9 to TRBJ2-7; 7 nucleotides match TRBD1. From germline, CDR1 is SGDLS and CDR2 YYNGEE. CDR3 size: 14 residues. V dropped 3 bases and J dropped 2; count of bases not matched to a gene: 5. Here the CDR3 reads CASSAGTAPYEQYF. The CDR3 region has the DNA TGTGCCAGCAGCGCAGGGACAGCACCCTACGAGCAGTACTTC.

This clonotype was seen a few times. The CDR3: CASSSTGVTEAFF. DNA for the CDR3: TGTGCCAGCAGCTCTACAGGGGTCACTGAAGCTTTCTTT. The chain is built from TRBV7-3 and TRBJ1-1, with 7 bases matching TRBD1. The CDR3 extends over 13 amino acids. Trimming at V came to 4 bases and at J to 4 bases, leaving 3 bases not matched to a gene. Germline CDR1 reads SGHTA; CDR2 reads FQGTGA.

This rearrangement joins TRBV20-1 to TRBJ2-1, with 8 bases identical to TRBD1. This CDR3 is 15 amino acids long. Trimming at V came to 6 bases and at J to 4 bases, leaving 11 bases not matched to a gene. The V gene's germline CDR1 is DFQATT and CDR2 SNEGSKA (reference sequence). The CDR3: CSARNPGQDYNEQFF. The CDR3, as DNA: TGCAGTGCCAGAAACCCGGGACAGGATTACAATGAGCAGTTCTTC.

The chain has TRBV20-1 and TRBJ2-7; 8 positions agree with TRBD2. The CDR3 loop spans 13 amino acids. V trimming: 3 bases; J trimming: 1 base; junction bases outside the gene matches: 2. In germline, CDR1 is DFQATT, CDR2 SNEGSKA (reference sequence). The CDR3 DNA reads as TGCAGTGCTAGCGGGAGGGGGTCCTACGAGCAGTACTTC. Residues: CSASGRGSYEQYF.

The chain couples TRBV27 to TRBJ1-2; 9 positions agree with TRBD1. The CDR3 sequence is 15 residues long. With 4 bases clipped from V and 5 bases from J, the junction kept 8 bases outside the gene matches. The germline gives CDR1 MNHEY, CDR2 SMNVEV (reference sequence). As DNA, the CDR3 is TGTGCCAGCAGTTATCGGGGGACAGGGACATATGGCTACACCTTC. It encodes CASSYRGTGTYGYTF.

CDR3 protein: CASSQFLGREQYF. The CDR3 DNA sequence: TGTGCCAGCAGCCAATTTTTAGGGCGCGAGCAGTACTTC. V usage is TRBV14 and J usage is TRBJ2-7, with no clear D. CDR3 length: 13 residues. Germline loops: CDR1 SGHDN, CDR2 FVKESK. Trimming shortened V by 2 bases and J by 6 bases, and 11 bases separated the two germline ends.

The chain has TRBV6-5 and TRBJ1-5, with D possibly matching TRBD1 (6 bases). The CDR3 covers 15 residues. Between the trimmed V and J ends, which lost 2 bases and 2 bases, there was a span of 10 bases. CDR1 and CDR2 (germline): MNHEY, SVGAGI. The CDR3 sequence: CASSYTSGGNQPQHF. CDR3 coding DNA: TGTGCCAGCAGTTACACCTCAGGGGGCAATCAGCCCCAGCATTTT.